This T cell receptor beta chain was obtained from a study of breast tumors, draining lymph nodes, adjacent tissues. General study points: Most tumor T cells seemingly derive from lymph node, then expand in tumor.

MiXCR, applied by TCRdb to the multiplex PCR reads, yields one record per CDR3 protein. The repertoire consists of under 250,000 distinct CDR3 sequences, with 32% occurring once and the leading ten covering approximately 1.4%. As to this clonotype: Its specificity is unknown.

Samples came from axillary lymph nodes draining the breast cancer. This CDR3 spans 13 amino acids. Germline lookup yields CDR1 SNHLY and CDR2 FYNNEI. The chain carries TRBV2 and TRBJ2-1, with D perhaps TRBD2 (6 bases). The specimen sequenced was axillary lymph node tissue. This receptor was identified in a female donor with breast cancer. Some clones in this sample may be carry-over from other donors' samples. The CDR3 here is CAEIPGLDNEQFF. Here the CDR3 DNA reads TGTGCAGAGATCCCGGGACTTGACAATGAGCAGTTCTTC.